This TCR beta chain was retrieved from a study of tumor-infiltrating lymphocytes in oesophageal squamous cell carcinoma. The CDR3 is 12 amino acids. The ends were cut back, 2 bases at V and 5 bases at J, with 7 bases in the middle. Germline lookup yields CDR1 SGHTA and CDR2 FQGNSA. TCRdb called the PCR reads again in MiXCR, with one record for every CDR3 protein. The table has some 20,000 distinct CDR3 sequences, 45% to 50% seen once. The chain carries TRBV7-2 and TRBJ2-7; unclear D gene. The sequenced material came from esophageal tumor tissue. The sequence came from a male donor with esophageal squamous cell carcinoma. The CDR3: CASSLYFDEQYF. CDR3 coding DNA: TGTGCCAGCAGCTTATACTTCGACGAGCAGTACTTC.